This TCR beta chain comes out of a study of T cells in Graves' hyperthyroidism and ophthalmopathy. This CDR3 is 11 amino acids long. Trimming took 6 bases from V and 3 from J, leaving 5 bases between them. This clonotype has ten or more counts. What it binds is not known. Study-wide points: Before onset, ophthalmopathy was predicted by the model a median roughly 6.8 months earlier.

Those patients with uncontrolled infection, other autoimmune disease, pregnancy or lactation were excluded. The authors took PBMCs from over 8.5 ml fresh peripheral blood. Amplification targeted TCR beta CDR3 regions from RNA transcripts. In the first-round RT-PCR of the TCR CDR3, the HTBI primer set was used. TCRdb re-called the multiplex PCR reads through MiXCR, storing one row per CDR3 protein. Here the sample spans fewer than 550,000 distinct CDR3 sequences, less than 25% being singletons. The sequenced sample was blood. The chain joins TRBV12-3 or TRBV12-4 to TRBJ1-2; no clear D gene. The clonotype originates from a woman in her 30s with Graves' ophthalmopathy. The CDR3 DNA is TGTGCCAGCAGCCAAGACTATGGCTACACCTTC. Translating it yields CASSQDYGYTF.